The source of this T cell receptor (beta chain) is a study of CDR3 diversity in severe acne (dated by TCRdb to between 2018 and 2020). V gives up 6 bases and J gives up 9 bases, and the segment between their germline ends measures 24 bases. The CDR3 holds 15 amino acids from the cysteine to the phenylalanine. The DNA shown is the 45-base CDR3, in frame from base 1. Looking up the germline V gene yields CDR1 MDHEN and CDR2 SYDVKM. This clonotype was counted at least ten times. Its cognate antigen has yet to be identified. A much larger clone differs from this one at a single base, so this may be a read error. Library preparation was by PCR. Sequencing instrument: Illumina HiSeq 2000. TCRdb reprocessed the public reads (quality trimming at Q25 with fastp, clone calling with MiXCR) and kept in-frame beta chains. Each entry is one CDR3 protein sequence, shown with its most common DNA and genes. Here the sample has 84,000 or so distinct CDR3 sequences; about 52% occur a single time. The ten largest make up roughly a tenth of the sample.

The sample consisted of blood. The TCR originated in a male donor in good health, serving as a control. The chain is encoded by TRBV28 joined to TRBJ2-7; the D segment could be TRBD2, given 7 matching bases. The bases are TGTGCCAGCAGGACAGGCGGGAGTGGTCCTAGGGGGCAGTACTTC. Translated, it gives CASRTGGSGPRGQYF. The full variable domain, completed from the reference TRBV28 and TRBJ2-7 proteins outside the CDR3, reads DVKVTQSSRYLVKRTGEKVFLECVQDMDHENMFWYRQDPGLGLRLIYFSYDVKMKEKGDIPEGYSVSREKKERFSLILESASTNQTSMYLCASRTGGSGPRGQYFGPGTRLTVT.